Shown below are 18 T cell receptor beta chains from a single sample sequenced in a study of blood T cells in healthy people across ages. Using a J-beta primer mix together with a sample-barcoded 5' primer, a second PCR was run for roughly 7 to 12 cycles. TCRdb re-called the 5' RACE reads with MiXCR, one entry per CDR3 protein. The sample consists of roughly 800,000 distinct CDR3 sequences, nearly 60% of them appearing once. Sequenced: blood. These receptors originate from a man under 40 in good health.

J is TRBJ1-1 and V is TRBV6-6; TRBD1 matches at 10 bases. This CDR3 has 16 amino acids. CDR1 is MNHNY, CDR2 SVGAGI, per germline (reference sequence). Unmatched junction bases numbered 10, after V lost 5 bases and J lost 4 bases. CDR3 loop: CASSDTPGQGITEAFF. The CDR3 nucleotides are TGTGCCAGCAGTGACACTCCGGGACAGGGGATCACTGAAGCTTTCTTT.

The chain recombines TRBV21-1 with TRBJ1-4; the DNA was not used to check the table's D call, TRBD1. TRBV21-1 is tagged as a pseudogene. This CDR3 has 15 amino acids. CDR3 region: CASKYKGTGSEKLFF. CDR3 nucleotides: TGTGCCAGCAAATATAAGGGGACAGGGTCGGAAAAACTGTTTTTT.

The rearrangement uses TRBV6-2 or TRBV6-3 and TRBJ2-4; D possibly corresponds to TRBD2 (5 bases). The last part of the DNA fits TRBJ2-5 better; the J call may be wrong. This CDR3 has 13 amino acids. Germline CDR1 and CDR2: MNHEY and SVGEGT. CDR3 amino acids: CASSLPGKETQYF. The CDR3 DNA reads TGTGCCAGCAGCCTCCCCGGGAAAGAGACCCAGTACTTC.

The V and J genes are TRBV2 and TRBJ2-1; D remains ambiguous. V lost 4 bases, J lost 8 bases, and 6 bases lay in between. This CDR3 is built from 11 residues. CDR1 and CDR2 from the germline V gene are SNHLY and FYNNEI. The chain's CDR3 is CASSGLHEQFF. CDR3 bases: TGTGCCAGCAGTGGACTTCATGAGCAGTTCTTC.

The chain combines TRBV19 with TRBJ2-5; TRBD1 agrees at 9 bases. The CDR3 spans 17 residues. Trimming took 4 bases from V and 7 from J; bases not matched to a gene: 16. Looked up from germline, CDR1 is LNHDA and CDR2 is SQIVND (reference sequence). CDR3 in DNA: TGTGCCAGTAGTACAGGGACAGGGACCCCGGCGTCGGCGACCCAGTACTTC. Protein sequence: CASSTGTGTPASATQYF.

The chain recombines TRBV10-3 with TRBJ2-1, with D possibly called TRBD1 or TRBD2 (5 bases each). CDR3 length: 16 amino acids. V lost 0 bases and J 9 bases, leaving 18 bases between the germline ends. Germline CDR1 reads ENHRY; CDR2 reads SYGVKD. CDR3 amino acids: CAISESRGPLVGEQFF. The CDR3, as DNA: TGTGCCATCAGTGAGTCGAGGGGCCCTCTGGTCGGTGAGCAGTTCTTC.

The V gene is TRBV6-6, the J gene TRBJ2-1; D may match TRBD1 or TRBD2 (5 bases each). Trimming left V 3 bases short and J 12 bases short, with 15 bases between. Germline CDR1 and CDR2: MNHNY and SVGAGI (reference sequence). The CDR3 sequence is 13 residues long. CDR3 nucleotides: TGTGCCAGCAGTTATGAGGGGAGAAGTGGGCAGTTCTTC. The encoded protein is CASSYEGRSGQFF.

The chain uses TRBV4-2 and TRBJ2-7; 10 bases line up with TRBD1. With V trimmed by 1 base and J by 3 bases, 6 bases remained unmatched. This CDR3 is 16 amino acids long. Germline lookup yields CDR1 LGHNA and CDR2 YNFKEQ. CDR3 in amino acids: CASSQAETGGGYEQYF. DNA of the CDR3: TGTGCCAGCAGCCAAGCCGAGACAGGGGGCGGCTACGAGCAGTACTTC.

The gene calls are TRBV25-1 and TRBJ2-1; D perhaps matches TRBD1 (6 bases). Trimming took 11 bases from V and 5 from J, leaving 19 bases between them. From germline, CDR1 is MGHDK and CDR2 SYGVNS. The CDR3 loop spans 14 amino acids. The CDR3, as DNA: TGTGCCGGCAAGGCAGGGGAAACACACAATGAGCAGTTCTTC. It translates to CAGKAGETHNEQFF.

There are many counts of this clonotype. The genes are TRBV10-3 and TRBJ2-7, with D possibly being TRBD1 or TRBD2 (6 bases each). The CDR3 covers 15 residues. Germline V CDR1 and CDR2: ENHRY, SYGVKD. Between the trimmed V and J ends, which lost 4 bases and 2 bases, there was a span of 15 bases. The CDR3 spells CAISVLRDNTYEQYF. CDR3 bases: TGTGCCATCAGTGTTTTGCGGGACAACACCTACGAGCAGTACTTC.

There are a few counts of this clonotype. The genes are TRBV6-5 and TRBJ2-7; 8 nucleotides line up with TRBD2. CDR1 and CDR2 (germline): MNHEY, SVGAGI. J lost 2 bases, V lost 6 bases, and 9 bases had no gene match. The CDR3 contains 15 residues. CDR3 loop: CASRSPGLETYEQYF. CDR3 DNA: TGTGCCAGCAGGTCGCCGGGACTAGAAACCTACGAGCAGTACTTC.

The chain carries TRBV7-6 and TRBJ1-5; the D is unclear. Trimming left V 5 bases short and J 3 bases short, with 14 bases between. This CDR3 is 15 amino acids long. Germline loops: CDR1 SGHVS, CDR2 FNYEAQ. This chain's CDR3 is CASSQASGLNQPQHF. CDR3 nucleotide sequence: TGTGCCAGCAGCCAAGCCTCGGGCCTCAATCAGCCCCAGCATTTT.

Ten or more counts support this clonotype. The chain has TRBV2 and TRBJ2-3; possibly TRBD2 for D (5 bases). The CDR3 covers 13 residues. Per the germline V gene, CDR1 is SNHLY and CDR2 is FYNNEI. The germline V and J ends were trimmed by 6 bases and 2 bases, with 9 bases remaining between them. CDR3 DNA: TGTGCCAGCAGCGCTGACTACACAGATACGCAGTATTTT. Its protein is CASSADYTDTQYF.

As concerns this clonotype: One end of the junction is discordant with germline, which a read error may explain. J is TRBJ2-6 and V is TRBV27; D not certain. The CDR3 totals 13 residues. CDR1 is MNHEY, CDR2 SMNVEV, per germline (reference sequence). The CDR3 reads CATSPTGANVLTF. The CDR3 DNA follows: TGTGCCACCAGTCCCACTGGGGCCAACGTCCTGACTTTC.

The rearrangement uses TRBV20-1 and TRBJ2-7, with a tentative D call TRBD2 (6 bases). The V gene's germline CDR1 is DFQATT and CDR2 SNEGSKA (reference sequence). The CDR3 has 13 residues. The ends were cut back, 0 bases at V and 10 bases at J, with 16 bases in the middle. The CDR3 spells CSARDGRFGFQYF. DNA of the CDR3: TGCAGTGCTAGAGATGGGAGGTTCGGGTTTCAGTACTTC.

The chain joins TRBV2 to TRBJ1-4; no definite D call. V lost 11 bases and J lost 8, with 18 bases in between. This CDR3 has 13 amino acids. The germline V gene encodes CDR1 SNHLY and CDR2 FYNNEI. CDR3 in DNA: TGTGCCGCCCGTCAGGACTTTGGCGAAAAACTGTTTTTT. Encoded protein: CAARQDFGEKLFF.

The DNA of the CDR3 is TGTGCCAGCTGGGACAGCCGTACGTACAATGAGCAGTTCTTC. Its protein product is CASWDSRTYNEQFF. The chain has TRBV6-2 or TRBV6-3 and TRBJ2-1; 7 bases agree with TRBD1. V lost 8 bases and J lost 4; bases outside the gene matches: 8. Germline assignment: CDR1 MNHEY and CDR2 SVGEGT. This CDR3 has 14 amino acids.

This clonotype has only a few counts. CDR3 coding DNA: TGTGCCAGCAGCTTTGGTGGGGAAGAAGAGACCCAGTACTTC. Protein: CASSFGGEEETQYF. This chain links TRBV11-3 with TRBJ2-5; D not resolved. The CDR3 sequence is 14 residues long. V lost 3 bases to trimming and J lost 3 bases, with 11 bases between them. Germline V gene lookup returns CDR1 SGHNT and CDR2 YENEEA. The full variable domain, with the rest looked up from reference TRBV11-3 and TRBJ2-5, is EAGVVQSPRYKIIEKKQPVAFWCNPISGHNTLYWYLQNLGQGPELLIRYENEEAVDDSQLPKDRFSAERLKGVDSTLKIQPAELGDSAVYLCASSFGGEEETQYFGPGTRLLVL.